The rows below give T cell receptor beta chains drawn from one sample of a study of blood T cell repertoires in COVID-19. The table came from immunoSEQ multiplex PCR; TCRdb's copy has only in-frame clones and leaves some out. Altogether about 280,000 clones are present, about 85% being singletons, with the ten largest covering 2% to 3%. The sequenced material came from PBMCs or T cells enriched from blood (not recorded which). Source of these receptors: a woman aged 45 to 65 who had recovered from COVID-19. CDR3s include the opening cysteine and the closing phenylalanine or tryptophan. Each record gives: clone size, D gene, J gene, V gene, CDR3 protein, CDR3 DNA. D genes are given only for firm matches. A row's size may be missing; if present it is once, few, many or a size class.

abundance: once
d_gene: NA
j_gene: TRBJ1-5
v_gene: TRBV5-6
CDR3aa: CASSLLSSNQPQHF
CDR3nt: TGTGCCAGCAGCTTGCTGTCTAGCAATCAGCCCCAGCATTTT

abundance: once
d_gene: NA
j_gene: TRBJ1-6
v_gene: TRBV2
CDR3aa: CASSRAASYNSPLHF
CDR3nt: TGTGCCAGCAGCAGGGCAGCCTCCTATAATTCACCCCTCCACTTT

abundance: NA
d_gene: TRBD1
j_gene: TRBJ1-4
v_gene: TRBV6-5
CDR3aa: CASSYSNRGPYEKLFF
CDR3nt: TGTGCCAGCAGTTACTCGAACAGGGGGCCATATGAAAAACTGTTTTTT

abundance: NA
d_gene: TRBD2
j_gene: TRBJ2-1
v_gene: TRBV7-3
CDR3aa: CASSLTWLAGANEQFF
CDR3nt: TGTGCCAGCAGCTTAACGTGGTTAGCGGGGGCCAATGAGCAGTTCTTC

abundance: NA
d_gene: TRBD2
j_gene: TRBJ2-1
v_gene: TRBV6-6
CDR3aa: CASTRIYGLAGGTYNEQFF
CDR3nt: TGTGCCAGCACTCGAATTTACGGACTAGCGGGGGGGACCTACAATGAGCAGTTCTTC

abundance: NA
d_gene: NA
j_gene: TRBJ1-4
v_gene: TRBV2
CDR3aa: CASSLNSRGRNEKLFF
CDR3nt: TGTGCCAGCAGTCTTAACAGCAGGGGACGTAATGAAAAACTGTTTTTT

abundance: NA
d_gene: TRBD2
j_gene: TRBJ2-1
v_gene: TRBV7-3
CDR3aa: CASSLTAGGATPEQFF
CDR3nt: TGTGCCAGCAGCTTAACTGCGGGGGGGGCCACCCCTGAGCAGTTCTTC

abundance: NA
d_gene: NA
j_gene: TRBJ1-2
v_gene: TRBV7-2
CDR3aa: CASSLVSGGNGYTF
CDR3nt: TGTGCCAGCAGCTTAGTTTCGGGAGGCAACGGCTACACCTTC

abundance: few
d_gene: TRBD1
j_gene: TRBJ2-5
v_gene: TRBV9
CDR3aa: CASSPPGTVLETQYF
CDR3nt: TGTGCCAGCAGCCCTCCCGGGACAGTACTTGAGACCCAGTACTTC

abundance: NA
d_gene: NA
j_gene: TRBJ1-3
v_gene: TRBV6-2/TRBV6-3
CDR3aa: CASSFESGQRISGNTIYF
CDR3nt: TGTGCCAGCAGTTTCGAGAGTGGACAGCGGATCTCTGGAAACACCATATATTTT

abundance: NA
d_gene: NA
j_gene: TRBJ2-7
v_gene: TRBV18
CDR3aa: CASSPRPSESYEQYF
CDR3nt: TGTGCCAGCTCACCACGGCCGAGCGAATCCTACGAGCAGTACTTC

abundance: NA
d_gene: TRBD2
j_gene: TRBJ2-1
v_gene: TRBV19
CDR3aa: CASSPETSGSFGEQFF
CDR3nt: TGTGCCAGTAGTCCCGAGACTAGCGGGTCCTTCGGGGAGCAGTTCTTC

abundance: NA
d_gene: TRBD2
j_gene: TRBJ2-2
v_gene: TRBV7-9
CDR3aa: CASSRQGLAGELFF
CDR3nt: TGTGCCAGCAGTCGCCAGGGACTAGCGGGGGAGCTGTTTTTT

abundance: NA
d_gene: NA
j_gene: TRBJ1-2
v_gene: TRBV7-9
CDR3aa: CASSLDTARYGYTF
CDR3nt: TGTGCCAGCAGCTTAGACACAGCTCGTTATGGCTACACCTTC

abundance: NA
d_gene: TRBD1
j_gene: TRBJ2-1
v_gene: TRBV6-2/TRBV6-3
CDR3aa: CASSYVQGPLGNEQFF
CDR3nt: TGTGCCAGCAGTTACGTACAGGGGCCTCTGGGCAATGAGCAGTTCTTC

abundance: NA
d_gene: TRBD1
j_gene: TRBJ1-2
v_gene: TRBV5-1
CDR3aa: CASSPTGDYGYTF
CDR3nt: TGCGCCAGCAGCCCCACAGGGGACTATGGCTACACCTTC

abundance: few
d_gene: NA
j_gene: TRBJ1-2
v_gene: TRBV9
CDR3aa: CASSVGLGEAAGNGYTF
CDR3nt: TGTGCCAGCAGCGTAGGTCTCGGGGAGGCAGCGGGTAATGGCTACACCTTC

abundance: once
d_gene: TRBD2
j_gene: TRBJ2-5
v_gene: TRBV6-2/TRBV6-3
CDR3aa: CASSYPGLAETQYF
CDR3nt: TGTGCCAGCAGTTACCCGGGACTAGCGGAGACCCAGTACTTC

abundance: NA
d_gene: NA
j_gene: TRBJ1-5
v_gene: TRBV4-2
CDR3aa: CASSPTEDIDQPQHF
CDR3nt: TGTGCCAGCAGCCCCACCGAGGACATCGATCAGCCCCAGCATTTT

abundance: NA
d_gene: NA
j_gene: TRBJ1-2
v_gene: TRBV28
CDR3aa: CASSLDGLQGGGYTF
CDR3nt: TGTGCCAGCAGTTTAGACGGCCTACAGGGTGGAGGCTACACCTTC

abundance: NA
d_gene: TRBD1
j_gene: TRBJ1-2
v_gene: TRBV7-9
CDR3aa: CASSNDRAAGYTF
CDR3nt: TGTGCCAGCAGCAACGACAGGGCGGCTGGCTACACCTTC

abundance: NA
d_gene: NA
j_gene: TRBJ2-7
v_gene: TRBV19
CDR3aa: CASSTGPQIGEQYF
CDR3nt: TGTGCCAGTAGTACCGGCCCACAGATAGGCGAGCAGTACTTC

abundance: few
d_gene: TRBD1
j_gene: TRBJ1-5
v_gene: TRBV6-5
CDR3aa: CASRVTGGGNQPQHF
CDR3nt: TGTGCCAGCAGAGTGACAGGGGGGGGCAATCAGCCCCAGCATTTT

abundance: NA
d_gene: NA
j_gene: TRBJ2-5
v_gene: TRBV3-1/TRBV3-2
CDR3aa: CASSHLGQQETQYF
CDR3nt: TGTGCCAGCAGCCACCTAGGACAGCAAGAGACCCAGTACTTC